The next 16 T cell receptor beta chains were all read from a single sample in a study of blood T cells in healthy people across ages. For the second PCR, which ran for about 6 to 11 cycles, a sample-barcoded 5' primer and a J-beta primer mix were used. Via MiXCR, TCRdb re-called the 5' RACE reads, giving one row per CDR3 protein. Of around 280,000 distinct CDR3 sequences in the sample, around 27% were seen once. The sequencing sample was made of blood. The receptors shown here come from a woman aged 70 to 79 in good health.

CDR3 sequence (DNA): TGTGCCAGCAGTCCCGGGACTATTAGTTACAATGAGCAGTTCTTC. Protein: CASSPGTISYNEQFF. The chain combines TRBV6-1 with TRBJ2-1, with TRBD2 identical over 7 bases. Losses at the gene ends were 5 bases for V and 4 bases for J; bases not matched to a gene: 8. Germline assignment: CDR1 MNHNS and CDR2 SASEGT. This CDR3 spans 15 amino acids.

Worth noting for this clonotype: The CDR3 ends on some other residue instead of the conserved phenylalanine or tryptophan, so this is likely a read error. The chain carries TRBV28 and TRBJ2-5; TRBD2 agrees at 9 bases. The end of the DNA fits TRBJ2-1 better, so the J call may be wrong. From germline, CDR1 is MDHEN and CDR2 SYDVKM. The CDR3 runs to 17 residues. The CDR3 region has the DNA TGTGCCAGCAGTTCCCTCCCCTTAGCGGGAGTTGACAATGAGCAGTTCCTC. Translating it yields CASSSLPLAGVDNEQFL.

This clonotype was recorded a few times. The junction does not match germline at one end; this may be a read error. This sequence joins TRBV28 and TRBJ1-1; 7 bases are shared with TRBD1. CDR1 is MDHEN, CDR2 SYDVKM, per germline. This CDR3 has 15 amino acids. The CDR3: CASSPPDRAGSEAFF. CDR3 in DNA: TGTGCCAGCAGCCCTCCCGACAGGGCCGGGTCTGAAGCGTTCTTT. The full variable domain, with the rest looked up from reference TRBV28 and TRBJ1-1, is DVKVTQSSRYLVKRTGEKVFLECVQDMDHENMFWYRQDPGLGLRLIYFSYDVKMKEKGDIPEGYSVSREKKERFSLILESASTNQTSMYLCASSPPDRAGSEAFFGQGTRLTVV.

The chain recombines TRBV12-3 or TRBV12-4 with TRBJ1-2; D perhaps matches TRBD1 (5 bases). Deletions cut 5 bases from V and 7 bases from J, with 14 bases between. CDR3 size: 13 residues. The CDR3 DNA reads TGTGCCAGCAGTAGTCGCGGGGCGCGTGGCTACACCTTC. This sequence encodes CASSSRGARGYTF.

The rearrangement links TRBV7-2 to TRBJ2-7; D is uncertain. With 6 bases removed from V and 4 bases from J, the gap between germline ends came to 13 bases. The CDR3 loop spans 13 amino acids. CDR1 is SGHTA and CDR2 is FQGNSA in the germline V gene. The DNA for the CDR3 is TGTGCCAGCAGTTCGCCAGGTCATTACGAGCAGTACTTC. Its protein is CASSSPGHYEQYF.

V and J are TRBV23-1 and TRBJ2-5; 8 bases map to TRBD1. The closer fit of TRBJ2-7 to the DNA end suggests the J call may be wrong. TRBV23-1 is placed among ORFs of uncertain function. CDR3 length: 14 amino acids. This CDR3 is CASSPPDRAYEQYF. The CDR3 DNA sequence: TGCGCCAGCAGTCCCCCGGACAGGGCCTACGAGCAGTACTTC.

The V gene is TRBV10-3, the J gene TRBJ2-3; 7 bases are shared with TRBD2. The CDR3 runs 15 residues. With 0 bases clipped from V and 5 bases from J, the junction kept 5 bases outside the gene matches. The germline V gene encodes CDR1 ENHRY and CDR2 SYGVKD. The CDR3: CAISESWTSRDTQYF. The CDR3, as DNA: TGTGCCATCAGTGAGTCCTGGACTAGTCGAGATACGCAGTATTTT.

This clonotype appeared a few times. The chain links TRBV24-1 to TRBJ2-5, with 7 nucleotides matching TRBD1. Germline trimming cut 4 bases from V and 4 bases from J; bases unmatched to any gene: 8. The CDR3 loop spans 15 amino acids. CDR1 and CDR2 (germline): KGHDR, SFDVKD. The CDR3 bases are TGTGCCACCAGTGAACGGACAGGTCGTCCAGAGACCCAGTACTTC. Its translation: CATSERTGRPETQYF.

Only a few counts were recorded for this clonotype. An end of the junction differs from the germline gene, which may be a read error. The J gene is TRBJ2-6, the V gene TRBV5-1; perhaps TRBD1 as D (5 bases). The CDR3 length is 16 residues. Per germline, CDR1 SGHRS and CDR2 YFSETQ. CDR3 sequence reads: CASSLTQSSGANILTF. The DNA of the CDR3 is TGCGCCAGCAGCTTGACACAGAGCTCTGGGGCCAACATCCTGACTTTC. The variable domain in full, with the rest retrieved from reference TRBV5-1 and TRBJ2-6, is KAGVTQTPRYLIKTRGQQVTLSCSPISGHRSVSWYQQTPGQGLQFLFEYFSETQRNKGNFPGRFSGRQFSNSRSEMNVSTLELGDSALYLCASSLTQSSGANILTFGAGSRLTVL.

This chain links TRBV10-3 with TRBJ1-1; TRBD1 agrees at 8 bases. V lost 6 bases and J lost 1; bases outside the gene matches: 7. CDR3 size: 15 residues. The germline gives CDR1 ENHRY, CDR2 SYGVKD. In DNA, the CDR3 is TGTGCCATCAGGGGGACAGGAGGGGCGAACACTGAAGCTTTCTTT. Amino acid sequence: CAIRGTGGANTEAFF.

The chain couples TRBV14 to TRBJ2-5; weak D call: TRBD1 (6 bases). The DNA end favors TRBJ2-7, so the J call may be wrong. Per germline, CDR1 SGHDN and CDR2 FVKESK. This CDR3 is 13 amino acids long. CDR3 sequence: CASSRTDSSEQYF. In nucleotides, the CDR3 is TGTGCCAGCAGCCGGACGGACAGCTCCGAGCAGTACTTC.

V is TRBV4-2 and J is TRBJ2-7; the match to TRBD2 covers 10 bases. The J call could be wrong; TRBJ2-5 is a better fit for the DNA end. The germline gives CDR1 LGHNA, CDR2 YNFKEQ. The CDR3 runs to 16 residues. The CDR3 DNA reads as TGTGCCAGCAGCCAAGTAGGCACTAGCGGGACGGAGACCCAGTACTTC. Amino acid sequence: CASSQVGTSGTETQYF.

CDR3 sequence (DNA): TGTGCCAGCAGGGCAGGGAACACCGGGGAGCTGTTTTTT. Its translation: CASRAGNTGELFF. The chain combines TRBV6-6 with TRBJ2-2; the D is unclear. Germline loops: CDR1 MNHNY, CDR2 SVGAGI (reference sequence). V lost 6 bases to trimming and J lost 1 base, with 6 bases between them. This CDR3 contains 13 residues.

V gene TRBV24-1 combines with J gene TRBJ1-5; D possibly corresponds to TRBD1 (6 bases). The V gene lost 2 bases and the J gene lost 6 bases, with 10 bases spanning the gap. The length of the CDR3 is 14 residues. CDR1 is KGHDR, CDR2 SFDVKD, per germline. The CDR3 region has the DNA TGTGCCACCAGTGATTCTACAGGGATTCAGCCCCAGCATTTT. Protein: CATSDSTGIQPQHF.

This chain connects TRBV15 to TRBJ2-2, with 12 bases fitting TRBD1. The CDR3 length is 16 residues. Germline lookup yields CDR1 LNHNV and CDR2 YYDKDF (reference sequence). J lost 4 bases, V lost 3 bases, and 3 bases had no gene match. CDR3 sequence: CATSRGQGASTGELFF. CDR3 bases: TGTGCCACCAGCAGGGGACAGGGGGCGAGCACCGGGGAGCTGTTTTTT. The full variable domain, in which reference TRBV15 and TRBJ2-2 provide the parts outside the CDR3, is DAMVIQNPRYQVTQFGKPVTLSCSQTLNHNVMYWYQQKSSQAPKLLFHYYDKDFNNEADTPDNFQSRRPNTSFCFLDIRSPGLGDTAMYLCATSRGQGASTGELFFGEGSRLTVL.

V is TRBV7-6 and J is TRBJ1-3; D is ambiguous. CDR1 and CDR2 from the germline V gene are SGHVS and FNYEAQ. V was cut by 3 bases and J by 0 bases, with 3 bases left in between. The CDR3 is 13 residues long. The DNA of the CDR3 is TGTGCCAGCAGCTTGGACTCTGGAAACACCATATATTTT. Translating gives CASSLDSGNTIYF.